A selection of T cell receptor beta chains follows, all from one sample in a study of siplizumab effects on memory and regulatory T cells. Clones were sequenced by immunoSEQ multiplex PCR, and TCRdb holds only the in-frame ones, with some missing. This table has approximately 100,000 clones, just over 90% appearing once. The sample consisted of non-Treg CD4+ T cells sorted from blood. These receptors all stem from a human donor in good health. The CDR3 runs from the conserved cysteine through the conserved F or W. The D gene is left open where the match is weak. Size is stated for part of the rows, as once, few or many counts, or as a class when the clone is expanded.

clone_size	j_call	v_call	d_call	cdr3_aa	cdr3_nt
-	TRBJ1-1	TRBV6-5	-	CASLTVNTEAFF	TGTGCCAGCCTAACAGTGAACACTGAAGCTTTCTTT
-	TRBJ1-6	TRBV28	TRBD1	CASTIPPDRALHF	TGTGCCAGCACCATCCCCCCCGACAGGGCCCTCCACTTT
-	TRBJ1-1	TRBV5-1	-	CASREGAGTEAFF	TGCGCCAGTAGGGAAGGGGCCGGCACTGAAGCTTTCTTT
-	TRBJ2-5	TRBV6-5	-	CASSYSAGERPQYF	TGTGCCAGCAGTTACTCTGCAGGGGAGAGACCCCAGTACTTC
-	TRBJ1-1	TRBV29-1	-	CSVTEAFF	TGCAGCGTTACTGAAGCTTTCTTT
-	TRBJ1-2	TRBV28	-	CASSPPSKGAGGYTF	TGTGCCAGCAGTCCACCCTCCAAAGGGGCGGGCGGCTACACCTTC
-	TRBJ1-2	TRBV28	-	CASSLTDGNGYTF	TGTGCCAGCAGTTTAACGGATGGAAATGGCTACACCTTC
-	TRBJ2-7	TRBV4-3	-	CASSQALGVGEQYF	TGCGCCAGCAGCCAAGCATTGGGGGTGGGCGAGCAGTACTTC
-	TRBJ1-2	TRBV4-3	-	CASSQAWTDNYGYTF	TGCGCCAGCAGCCAAGCTTGGACGGATAACTATGGCTACACCTTC
-	TRBJ1-1	TRBV7-3	TRBD1	CASSPSWDRGLTEAFF	TGTGCCAGCAGCCCATCCTGGGACAGGGGGCTCACTGAAGCTTTCTTT
-	TRBJ1-2	TRBV19	TRBD1	CASSRGQGAPSYTF	TGTGCCAGTAGTAGGGGACAGGGGGCGCCGAGCTACACCTTC
-	TRBJ1-1	TRBV27	-	CASGNYLRAFF	TGTGCCAGCGGAAATTACCTCCGGGCTTTCTTT
-	TRBJ2-4	TRBV7-3	-	CASSPGGLAKNIQYF	TGTGCCAGCAGCCCAGGTGGTTTAGCCAAAAACATTCAGTACTTC
-	TRBJ2-5	TRBV27	TRBD2	CASSGLAALQETQYF	TGTGCCAGCAGTGGACTAGCGGCTCTACAAGAGACCCAGTACTTC
-	TRBJ1-3	TRBV6-5	-	CASSYFGAGGNTIYF	TGTGCCAGCAGTTACTTCGGGGCTGGTGGAAACACCATATATTTT
-	TRBJ1-1	TRBV4-2	-	CASSQAAATEAFF	TGTGCCAGCAGCCAAGCGGCGGCCACTGAAGCTTTCTTT
-	TRBJ1-2	TRBV4-2	-	CASSQGDGGGYGYTF	TGTGCCAGCAGCCAAGGGGATGGGGGTGGCTATGGCTACACCTTC
-	TRBJ2-7	TRBV25-1	-	CASSESGAAVGEQYF	TGTGCCAGCAGTGAATCGGGGGCCGCCGTGGGAGAGCAGTACTTC
-	TRBJ2-3	TRBV12-5	TRBD1	CASGSSRQGGTDTQYF	TGTGCTAGTGGCTCCAGCCGACAGGGTGGGACAGATACGCAGTATTTT
-	TRBJ2-7	TRBV5-1	-	CASSFASGTDYEQYF	TGCGCCAGCAGCTTTGCCTCCGGGACGGACTACGAGCAGTACTTC
once	TRBJ1-3	TRBV18	-	CASSQGIGGNTIYF	TGTGCCAGCTCACAGGGAATCGGTGGAAACACCATATATTTT
-	TRBJ2-4	TRBV9	-	CASSVGPTDLAKNIQYF	TGTGCCAGCAGCGTAGGTCCGACAGATCTAGCCAAAAACATTCAGTACTTC
-	TRBJ2-7	TRBV27	TRBD2	CASSFGTSGVRGYEQYF	TGTGCCAGCAGTTTTGGGACTAGCGGGGTCCGGGGCTACGAGCAGTACTTC
-	TRBJ2-7	TRBV19	-	CASSPLFDREQYF	TGTGCCAGTAGTCCCCTTTTCGACCGGGAGCAGTACTTC
-	TRBJ1-4	TRBV2	-	CASSGDLREKLFF	TGTGCCAGCAGTGGTGACCTCCGTGAAAAACTGTTTTTT
-	TRBJ2-3	TRBV5-6	-	CASSLGIGPSTDTQYF	TGTGCCAGCAGCTTGGGGATCGGACCTAGCACAGATACGCAGTATTTT
-	TRBJ2-5	TRBV2	TRBD2	CASSGGAGETQYF	TGTGCCAGCTCGGGGGGGGCTGGTGAGACCCAGTACTTC
-	TRBJ2-7	TRBV30	TRBD2	CAWSVGTGGSYEQYF	TGTGCCTGGAGTGTAGGTACGGGGGGCTCCTACGAGCAGTACTTC
-	TRBJ2-3	TRBV19	TRBD2	CASMSRLATSTDTQYF	TGTGCCAGTATGAGCCGACTAGCGACAAGCACAGATACGCAGTATTTT
-	TRBJ2-7	TRBV7-6	-	CASSSLGRDRHEQYF	TGTGCCAGCAGCTCTCTAGGCCGGGATCGACACGAGCAGTACTTC
-	TRBJ2-7	TRBV19	-	CASQLQETYEQYF	TGTGCCAGCCAACTACAGGAGACCTACGAGCAGTACTTC
-	TRBJ2-1	TRBV2	TRBD2	CASSEGLAGGSSYNEQFF	TGTGCCAGCAGCGAAGGGCTAGCGGGGGGGAGCTCCTACAATGAGCAGTTCTTC
-	TRBJ2-5	TRBV5-3	-	CARSLARLWARQYF	TGTGCCAGAAGCTTGGCAAGGTTATGGGCTAGGCAGTACTTC
-	TRBJ2-7	TRBV6-5	TRBD1	CASRATGTSYYEQYF	TGTGCCAGCAGGGCGACAGGGACCTCTTACTACGAGCAGTACTTC
-	TRBJ1-6	TRBV19	-	CASSDGHSSYNSPLHF	TGTGCCAGTAGTGACGGACACAGCTCCTATAATTCACCCCTCCACTTT
once	TRBJ2-5	TRBV4-1	-	CASSPVFDLTYPGETQYF	TGCGCCAGCAGCCCAGTTTTCGATCTGACTTACCCAGGGGAGACCCAGTACTTC
-	TRBJ2-1	TRBV5-1	TRBD1	CASSLAGQGYNEQFF	TGCGCCAGCAGCTTGGCCGGACAGGGCTACAATGAGCAGTTCTTC
-	TRBJ2-5	TRBV2	-	CASTLLHYGTQYF	TGTGCCAGCACCCTACTCCATTATGGGACCCAGTACTTC
-	TRBJ1-1	TRBV10-3	-	CAISGAGVDTEAFF	TGTGCCATCAGTGGGGCAGGGGTGGACACTGAAGCTTTCTTT
-	TRBJ2-7	TRBV7-6	-	CASSGSGTWGDEQYF	TGTGCCAGCAGCGGTTCCGGGACTTGGGGCGACGAGCAGTACTTC
-	TRBJ1-4	TRBV5-5	TRBD1	CASSLPGQGNEKLFF	TGTGCCAGCAGCTTGCCGGGACAGGGGAATGAAAAACTGTTTTTT